What follows are 17 T cell receptor beta chains derived from one specimen sequenced in a study of molecular identifiers for immune sequencing clone quantification. One entry per CDR3 protein results from TCRdb running MiXCR on the PCR reads. Among hundreds of thousands of distinct CDR3 sequences listed, roughly 23% were seen once. The source material was naive CD8+ T cells from blood, with Jurkat cell RNA spiked in. The subset: FACS-sorted CD8+CD4-CCR7+CD45RA+ naive T cells. Receptors originate from a human donor in good health. Some libraries in this study had Jurkat cell RNA spiked in.

This clonotype was picked up a small number of times. This CDR3 is CASSLFFGGSYEQYF. The CDR3, as DNA: TGTGCCAGCAGTTTATTCTTCGGGGGCTCCTACGAGCAGTACTTC. The rearrangement links TRBV27 to TRBJ2-7; a possible D gene is TRBD2 (6 bases). The CDR3 runs 15 residues. The germline V gene has CDR1 MNHEY and CDR2 SMNVEV (reference sequence). Trimming removed 1 base from V and 0 bases from J, with 10 bases in between.

This clonotype was counted once. A read error is possible here, since a much larger clone lies one base away. The rearrangement uses TRBV9 and TRBJ2-7; D not certain. CDR1 and CDR2 (germline): SGDLS, YYNGEE. This CDR3 is built from 17 residues. The CDR3 loop reads CASSHTPGDQESNEQHF. CDR3 in DNA: TGTGCCAGCAGCCATACGCCCGGAGATCAAGAGAGTAACGAGCAGCACTTC. The entire variable domain, with the rest obtained from reference TRBV9 and TRBJ2-7, is as follows: DSGVTQTPKHLITATGQRVTLRCSPRSGDLSVYWYQQSLDQGLQFLIQYYNGEERAKGNILERFSAQQFPDLHSELNLSSLELGDSALYFCASSHTPGDQESNEQHFGPGTRLTVT.

This clonotype appeared a few times. Sequence at one end of the junction differs from germline and may be a read error. The chain recombines TRBV5-6 with TRBJ1-4; D might be TRBD1 (6 bases). This CDR3 is built from 14 residues. In germline, CDR1 is SGHDT, CDR2 YYEEEE. The CDR3 is CASSLVGQNEKLCF. The CDR3 bases are TGTGCCAGCAGCTTGGTTGGACAGAATGAAAAACTGTGTTTT.

This clonotype was seen ten or more times. Here the CDR3 reads CASSIGGTDTQYF. The CDR3 nucleotides are TGTGCCAGTAGTATCGGGGGCACAGATACGCAGTATTTT. The V call is TRBV19, the J call TRBJ2-3; possibly TRBD2 for D (5 bases). This CDR3 is built from 13 residues. The V gene's germline CDR1 is LNHDA and CDR2 SQIVND (reference sequence). With 3 bases removed from V and 1 base from J, the gap between germline ends came to 5 bases.

V usage is TRBV27 and J usage is TRBJ2-1; 9 bases fit TRBD2. The CDR3 runs to 15 residues. J gave up 8 bases and V 4 bases, and 9 bases lay outside the gene matches. Per the germline V gene, CDR1 is MNHEY and CDR2 is SMNVEV (reference sequence). The CDR3 sequence is CASSYSSGTVHEQFF. CDR3 in DNA: TGTGCCAGCAGTTATTCTAGCGGGACGGTCCATGAGCAGTTCTTC.

There are a few counts of this clonotype. The V call is TRBV20-1, the J call TRBJ2-1; 9 bases fit TRBD2. This CDR3 spans 15 amino acids. Germline lookup yields CDR1 DFQATT and CDR2 SNEGSKA (reference sequence). The V segment lost 2 bases and the J segment 4 bases; nucleotides outside the gene matches: 6. The DNA of the CDR3 is TGCAGTGCTAGACCCGGGACTAGCTATTACAATGAGCAGTTCTTC. This gives the protein CSARPGTSYYNEQFF.

This clonotype appeared many times. The rearrangement uses TRBV28 and TRBJ2-3, with D possibly matching TRBD1 (5 bases). CDR1 is MDHEN, CDR2 SYDVKM, per germline. CDR3 length: 19 residues. V lost 2 bases and J 0 bases, leaving 21 bases between the germline ends. The CDR3 is CASSLPPTRTRRSTDTQYF. CDR3 bases: TGTGCCAGCAGTTTACCCCCGACTCGGACACGCCGAAGCACAGATACGCAGTATTTT.

The rearrangement joins TRBV6-2 or TRBV6-3 to TRBJ2-2, with 8 bases fitting TRBD1. With V trimmed by 0 bases and J by 1 base, 7 bases remained unmatched. CDR1 is MNHEY, CDR2 SVGEGT, per germline. The CDR3 extends over 18 amino acids. CDR3 nucleotides: TGTGCCAGCAGTTACTCGGACAGGGAAAATTTGAACACCGGGGAGCTGTTTTTT. This codes for CASSYSDRENLNTGELFF.

CDR3 nucleotides: TGTGCCAGTAGTATAGGTCCAGGCCCCTACGAGCAGTACTTC. Protein: CASSIGPGPYEQYF. The chain uses TRBV19 and TRBJ2-7, with D hard to call. Germline V gene lookup returns CDR1 LNHDA and CDR2 SQIVND (reference sequence). With 1 base removed from V and 2 bases from J, the gap between germline ends came to 9 bases. The CDR3 totals 14 residues.

Many counts were recorded for this clonotype. The CDR3 coding sequence is TGTGCCAGCAGTTCCAAACAGGGTGAGCACGAGCAGTACTTC. Amino acid sequence: CASSSKQGEHEQYF. The chain joins TRBV5-4 to TRBJ2-7; possibly TRBD1 for D (6 bases). Deletions cut 5 bases from V and 5 bases from J, with 17 bases between. Per germline, CDR1 SGHNT and CDR2 YYREEE (reference sequence). The CDR3 is 14 amino acids.

This rearrangement joins TRBV7-9 to TRBJ2-1; tentative D call: TRBD1 (6 bases). Between the trimmed V and J ends, which lost 5 bases and 8 bases, there was a span of 13 bases. The V gene's germline CDR1 is SEHNR and CDR2 FQNEAQ (reference sequence). The CDR3 runs to 13 residues. CDR3 sequence (DNA): TGTGCCAGCAGCCGGACAGCTTGGGATGAGCAGTTCTTC. Amino acid sequence: CASSRTAWDEQFF.

This clonotype was observed many times. The rearrangement uses TRBV11-2 and TRBJ2-1; 10 bases line up with TRBD2. With 5 bases clipped from V and 7 bases from J, the junction kept 5 bases outside the gene matches. Germline CDR1 reads SGHAT; CDR2 reads FQNNGV. CDR3 length: 14 amino acids. The CDR3 region has the DNA TGTGCCAGCAGCCAGGGACTAGCGTGGAATGAGCAGTTCTTC. Translation: CASSQGLAWNEQFF. Full variable domain (outside the CDR3, taken from reference TRBV11-2 and TRBJ2-1): EAGVAQSPRYKIIEKRQSVAFWCNPISGHATLYWYQQILGQGPKLLIQFQNNGVVDDSQLPKDRFSAERLKGVDSTLKIQPAKLEDSAVYLCASSQGLAWNEQFFGPGTRLTVL.

Details on this clonotype: It may be a read error: a sequence one base away is much more abundant. The chain joins TRBV7-2 to TRBJ2-7; 7 nucleotides align to TRBD1. CDR1 and CDR2 (germline): SGHTA, FQGNSA. The CDR3 loop spans 14 amino acids. CDR3 in DNA: TGTGCCAGCAGCTTAGAGGGACAGAGTCACGAGCAGTGCTTC. Translating gives CASSLEGQSHEQCF.

J is TRBJ2-2 and V is TRBV4-1; TRBD2 matches at 9 bases. V shed 4 bases, J shed 4 bases, and the junction held 4 bases outside the gene matches. Germline V gene lookup returns CDR1 MGHRA and CDR2 YSYEKL. The CDR3 is 15 residues long. CDR3 amino acids: CASSPSGVSTGELFF. The CDR3 DNA reads TGCGCCAGCAGCCCTAGCGGGGTATCCACCGGGGAGCTGTTTTTT.

This clonotype has just one count. A much larger clone lies one base from this, so it may be a read error. V gene TRBV19 combines with J gene TRBJ2-4; TRBD1 agrees at 8 bases. The germline gives CDR1 LNHDA, CDR2 SQIVND (reference sequence). The CDR3 contains 15 residues. V shed 6 bases, J shed 12 bases, and the junction held 16 bases outside the gene matches. The CDR3 protein is CASSPGQEISDTQYF. The CDR3 nucleotides read TGTGCCAGTAGCCCGGGACAGGAGATCTCGGACACTCAGTACTTC.

The J gene is TRBJ1-1, the V gene TRBV19, with D unresolved. The CDR3 runs to 12 residues. Per germline, CDR1 LNHDA and CDR2 SQIVND (reference sequence). The ends were cut back, 5 bases at V and 11 bases at J, with 15 bases in the middle. CDR3 in DNA: TGTGCCAGTAGTCCCTATCCCGATAACGCTTTCTTT. Protein sequence: CASSPYPDNAFF.

This clonotype appeared many times. The V gene is TRBV20-1, the J gene TRBJ1-2; D gene unclear. V lost 3 bases and J 2 bases, leaving 13 bases between the germline ends. The CDR3 totals 14 residues. Germline loops: CDR1 DFQATT, CDR2 SNEGSKA (reference sequence). CDR3 DNA sequence: TGCAGTGCTAGCCCAACCGAAGAAAACTATGGCTACACCTTC. Translation gives CSASPTEENYGYTF.